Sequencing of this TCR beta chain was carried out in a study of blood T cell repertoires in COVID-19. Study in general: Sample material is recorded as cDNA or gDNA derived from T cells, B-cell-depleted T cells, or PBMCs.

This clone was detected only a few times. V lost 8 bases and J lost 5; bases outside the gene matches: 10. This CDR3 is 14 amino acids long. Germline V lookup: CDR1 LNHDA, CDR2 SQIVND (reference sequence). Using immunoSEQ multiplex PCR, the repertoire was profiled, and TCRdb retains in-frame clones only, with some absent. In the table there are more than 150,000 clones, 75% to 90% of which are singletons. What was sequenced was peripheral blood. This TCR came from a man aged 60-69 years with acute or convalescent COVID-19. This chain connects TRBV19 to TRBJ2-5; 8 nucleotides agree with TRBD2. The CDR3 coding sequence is TGTGCCAGTGGTAGCGGGGACCCTCGGGAGACCCAGTACTTC. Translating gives CASGSGDPRETQYF. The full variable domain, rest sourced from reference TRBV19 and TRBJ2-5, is DGGITQSPKYLFRKEGQNVTLSCEQNLNHDAMYWYRQDPGQGLRLIYYSQIVNDFQKGDIAEGYSVSREKKESFPLTVTSAQKNPTAFYLCASGSGDPRETQYFGPGTRLLVL.